A single sample gave rise to the 18 T cell receptor beta chains below, sequenced in a study of graft-versus-host responses after intestinal transplantation. TCRdb's table, derived via immunoSEQ multiplex PCR, lists solely in-frame clones and lacks some. Of about 50,000 clones in the sample, approximately 84% were seen once. Their antigens are not known. Sequenced material: unstimulated CD4+ T cells sorted from spleen or lymph node cells, taken before transplant. Receptors originate from a human donor who was the organ donor for an intestinal transplant.

This chain joins TRBV5-1 and TRBJ2-3, with D possibly matching TRBD2 (6 bases). The V and J ends lost 0 bases and 4 bases respectively, with 9 bases between them. Germline V gene data show CDR1 as SGHRS and CDR2 as YFSETQ. The CDR3 covers 14 residues. CDR3 protein: CASSLESGADTQYF. CDR3 sequence (DNA): TGCGCCAGCAGCTTGGAATCGGGGGCAGATACGCAGTATTTT.

V and J are TRBV19 and TRBJ2-3; 7 positions agree with TRBD1. Unmatched junction bases numbered 9, after V lost 5 bases and J lost 4 bases. The V gene's germline CDR1 is LNHDA and CDR2 SQIVND (reference sequence). This CDR3 region has 15 residues. CDR3 residues: CASSFRQGLSDTQYF. The CDR3 bases are TGTGCCAGTAGTTTTAGACAGGGTCTCTCAGATACGCAGTATTTT.

This chain links TRBV19 with TRBJ1-2; 10 bases line up with TRBD1. Germline trimming cut 4 bases from V and 4 bases from J; bases unmatched to any gene: 0. CDR1 and CDR2 from the germline V gene are LNHDA and SQIVND (reference sequence). The CDR3 covers 13 residues. CDR3 amino acids: CASSRTGGYGYTF. As DNA, the CDR3 is TGTGCCAGTAGTAGGACAGGGGGCTATGGCTACACCTTC.

V usage is TRBV7-9 and J usage is TRBJ2-5, with D perhaps assigned TRBD1 or TRBD2 (6 bases each). Germline loops: CDR1 SEHNR, CDR2 FQNEAQ (reference sequence). This CDR3 spans 15 amino acids. V was shortened by 1 base and J by 4 bases, with 13 bases between the two germline ends. The CDR3 protein is CASSLDLGGAETQYF. Here the CDR3 DNA reads TGTGCCAGCAGCTTAGATCTCGGGGGCGCAGAGACCCAGTACTTC.

V usage is TRBV19 and J usage is TRBJ2-7; 9 bases are a match to TRBD2. CDR3 length: 15 residues. V lost 3 bases and J lost 2; bases outside the gene matches: 5. Germline CDR1 LNHDA, CDR2 SQIVND (reference sequence). CDR3 protein: CASSIGAGGPYEQYF. Written as DNA, the CDR3 is TGTGCCAGTAGTATCGGGGCGGGAGGGCCCTACGAGCAGTACTTC.

In this sample, this clone turned up a few times. This chain links TRBV6-5 with TRBJ1-1; 9 bases are shared with TRBD1. With 7 bases clipped from V and 5 bases from J, the junction kept 8 bases outside the gene matches. This CDR3 is built from 14 residues. Germline CDR1 reads MNHEY; CDR2 reads SVGAGI. For the CDR3, the DNA is TGTGCCAGCAAACCGACAGGGGGATGGACTGAAGCTTTCTTT. Residues: CASKPTGGWTEAFF.

The rearrangement joins TRBV4-1 to TRBJ2-1; 10 bases are shared with TRBD1. Germline-derived CDR1 and CDR2 are MGHRA and YSYEKL. The CDR3 sequence is 15 residues long. The V gene end was trimmed by 1 base and the J gene end by 6 bases; junction bases not matched to a gene: 3. The chain's CDR3 is CASSQVGTGANEQFF. Here the CDR3 DNA reads TGCGCCAGCAGCCAAGTGGGGACAGGGGCCAATGAGCAGTTCTTC.

As to this clone: Other DNA sequences within the sample encode an identical CDR3. V and J are TRBV7-2 and TRBJ1-2; 7 bases agree with TRBD1. J lost 2 bases, V lost 1 base, and 1 base had no gene match. In germline, CDR1 is SGHTA, CDR2 FQGNSA. This CDR3 has 14 amino acids. The DNA for the CDR3 is TGTGCCAGCAGCTTAGGAGGGGGCAACTATGGCTACACCTTC. Its translation is CASSLGGGNYGYTF.

This clone was observed once. The chain links TRBV7-2 to TRBJ2-3, with a weak D call TRBD2 (5 bases). V was trimmed by 3 bases and J by 2 bases, leaving 6 bases between them. The CDR3 loop spans 13 amino acids. The germline CDR1 and CDR2 sequences are SGHTA and FQGNSA. CDR3 nucleotide sequence: TGTGCCAGCAGCTTGAGGGACACAGATACGCAGTATTTT. It specifies CASSLRDTDTQYF.

V usage is TRBV5-4 and J usage is TRBJ1-5; a weak D match, TRBD1 (6 bases). This CDR3 comprises 13 residues. Germline V gene data show CDR1 as SGHNT and CDR2 as YYREEE (reference sequence). The ends were cut back, 5 bases at V and 7 bases at J, with 13 bases in the middle. This CDR3 reads CASRAGVGQPQHF. The CDR3 DNA is TGTGCCAGCAGAGCAGGGGTGGGGCAGCCCCAGCATTTT.

V usage is TRBV5-1 and J usage is TRBJ2-3, with TRBD2 matching 10 bases. The CDR3 runs 18 residues. The V gene's germline CDR1 is SGHRS and CDR2 YFSETQ. V was pared by 4 bases and J by 2 bases, with 13 bases of the junction left unmatched. CDR3 loop: CASSAPSLAGGTTDTQYF. The CDR3 DNA reads as TGCGCCAGCAGCGCACCGTCCTTAGCGGGAGGTACCACAGATACGCAGTATTTT.

This chain joins TRBV6-5 and TRBJ1-3; D is possibly TRBD1 (5 bases). Germline CDR1 MNHEY, CDR2 SVGAGI. With 7 bases removed from V and 6 bases from J, the gap between germline ends came to 16 bases. The CDR3 sequence is 14 residues long. This CDR3 reads CASKTWQGENTIYF. The CDR3 region has the DNA TGTGCCAGCAAGACTTGGCAGGGTGAAAACACCATATATTTT.

V usage is TRBV7-9 and J usage is TRBJ1-1; D not certain. The V gene lost 2 bases and the J gene lost 1 base, with 11 bases spanning the gap. The CDR3 extends over 15 amino acids. CDR1 is SEHNR and CDR2 is FQNEAQ in the germline V gene (reference sequence). CDR3 in amino acids: CASSLTHAGNTEAFF. The CDR3 DNA reads TGTGCCAGCAGCTTAACCCACGCAGGGAACACTGAAGCTTTCTTT.

CDR3 loop: CASSPRGTNEKLFF. The CDR3 nucleotides read TGCGCCAGCAGCCCCCGGGGAACTAATGAAAAACTGTTTTTT. This chain connects TRBV5-1 to TRBJ1-4; the D is unclear. This CDR3 region has 14 residues. Germline V gene sequence: CDR1 SGHRS, CDR2 YFSETQ. Trimming cost V 4 bases and J 1 base, with 8 bases left between them. The whole variable domain, remainder taken from reference TRBV5-1 and TRBJ1-4, is KAGVTQTPRYLIKTRGQQVTLSCSPISGHRSVSWYQQTPGQGLQFLFEYFSETQRNKGNFPGRFSGRQFSNSRSEMNVSTLELGDSALYLCASSPRGTNEKLFFGSGTQLSVL.

The chain carries TRBV4-1 and TRBJ2-6, with 8 bases aligning to TRBD1. V trimming: 4 bases; J trimming: 3 bases; junction bases outside the gene matches: 14. CDR1 and CDR2 (germline): MGHRA, YSYEKL. The CDR3 totals 19 residues. The CDR3 coding sequence is TGCGCCAGCAGCCGGGGGACAGGCTCATCTTCTGGTGGGGCCAACGTCCTGACTTTC. It specifies CASSRGTGSSSGGANVLTF.

The chain has TRBV30 and TRBJ1-5, with TRBD1 matching 10 bases. The CDR3 contains 19 residues. J gave up 4 bases and V 3 bases, and 18 bases lay outside the gene matches. Germline CDR1 GTSNPN, CDR2 SVGIG (reference sequence). The CDR3 DNA sequence: TGTGCCTGGAGCCCAACCGCCCCCTGGACAGGGGGGAGGAATCAGCCCCAGCATTTT. This codes for CAWSPTAPWTGGRNQPQHF.

The J gene is TRBJ2-1, the V gene TRBV27; TRBD1 or TRBD2 may be the D gene (5 bases each). The germline V gene has CDR1 MNHEY and CDR2 SMNVEV (reference sequence). Deletions cut 2 bases from V and 8 bases from J, with 28 bases between. The CDR3 has 19 amino acids. For the CDR3, the DNA is TGTGCCAGCAGTTTAGGTAGCCCCTCCCGGGGACCAAAATACGATGAGCAGTTCTTC. Encoded protein: CASSLGSPSRGPKYDEQFF.

This chain links TRBV7-9 with TRBJ2-7, with D hard to call. This CDR3 contains 15 residues. V lost 2 bases and J 2 bases, leaving 13 bases between the germline ends. The V gene's germline CDR1 is SEHNR and CDR2 FQNEAQ (reference sequence). The CDR3 bases are TGTGCCAGCAGCTTAAATTCAGGTACCACCTACGAGCAGTACTTC. Encoded protein: CASSLNSGTTYEQYF.